The clone carrying this TCR beta chain appeared many times. Its target is not known. Trimming pared 2 bases from V and 5 bases from J, leaving 10 bases between. The CDR3 totals 13 residues. The germline V gene has CDR1 LGHNA and CDR2 YSLEER. The sample is drawn from a study of identical twins. Whole-study results and caveats: Within beta out-of-frame sequences, the excess sharing observed between twins was weaker. Fewer insertions characterized abundant cord blood beta clonotypes, whereas memory repertoires showed none. Donors were not followed over many years; analysis was cross-sectional.

With template switching, a universal primer site was added, and the cDNA carried unique molecular identifiers. TCRdb ran MiXCR on the 5' RACE reads and lists one entry per CDR3 protein. The sample yields roughly 290,000 distinct CDR3 sequences, less than 9.5% seen once. Another study also made use of these data, one on yellow fever vaccine responses in identical twins.

The V and J genes are TRBV4-3 and TRBJ2-7; D is unclear. The sample consisted of CD8+ T cells sorted from blood. This clonotype was sampled from a woman aged 18-29 years in good health. The CDR3 DNA is TGCGCCAGCAGCCAAAGGGTAGCCCACGAGCAGTACTTC. It translates to CASSQRVAHEQYF.